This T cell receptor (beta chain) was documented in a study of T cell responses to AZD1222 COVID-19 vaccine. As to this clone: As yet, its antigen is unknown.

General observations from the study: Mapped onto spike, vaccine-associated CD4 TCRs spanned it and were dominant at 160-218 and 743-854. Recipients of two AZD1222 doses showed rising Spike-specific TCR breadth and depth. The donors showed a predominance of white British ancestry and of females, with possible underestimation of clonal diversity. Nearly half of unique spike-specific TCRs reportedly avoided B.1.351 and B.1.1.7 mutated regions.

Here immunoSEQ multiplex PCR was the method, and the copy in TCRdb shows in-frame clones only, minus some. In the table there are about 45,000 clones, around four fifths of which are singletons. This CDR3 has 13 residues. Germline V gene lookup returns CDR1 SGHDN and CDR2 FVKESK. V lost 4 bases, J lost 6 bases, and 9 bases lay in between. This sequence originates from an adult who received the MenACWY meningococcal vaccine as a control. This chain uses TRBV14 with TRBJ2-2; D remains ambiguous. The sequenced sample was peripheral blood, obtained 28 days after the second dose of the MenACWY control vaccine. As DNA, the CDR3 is TGTGCCAGCAGCCGGGTAGTGGCCGGGGAGCTGTTTTTT. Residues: CASSRVVAGELFF. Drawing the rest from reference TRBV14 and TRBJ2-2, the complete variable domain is EAGVTQFPSHSVIEKGQTVTLRCDPISGHDNLYWYRRVMGKEIKFLLHFVKESKQDESGMPNNRFLAERTGGTYSTLKVQPAELEDSGVYFCASSRVVAGELFFGEGSRLTVL.